This section outlines one T cell receptor beta chain sequence together with its context. The sample originates from a study of blood T cell repertoires in COVID-19. Across the whole study: The study drew acute and convalescent COVID-19 samples from the United States, Italy and Spain. PBMCs, B-cell-depleted T cells, or T cells were the source of the cDNA or gDNA that made up the material.

Methods used by the authors: Estimated nucleated cell counts came from reference gene primer amplification. Produced via immunoSEQ multiplex PCR; TCRdb's table is partial and in-frame only. That table furnishes V, J and clone size, whereas the DNA furnished D and trimming. This sample carries approximately 220,000 clones, about 82% of them seen once, and the ten largest clones take about 10%. Input material: peripheral blood. The source of this sequence is a woman older than 75 with acute or convalescent COVID-19.

CDR3 nucleotides: TGCGCCAGCAGCTTTTCGCAGGACACTCCTAACTATGGCTACACCTTC. Protein sequence: CASSFSQDTPNYGYTF. This chain uses TRBV5-1 with TRBJ1-2, with a possible D match to TRBD1 (5 bases). V was cut by 2 bases and J by 0 bases, with 14 bases left in between. Germline V gene lookup returns CDR1 SGHRS and CDR2 YFSETQ. The CDR3 is made up of 16 amino acids.